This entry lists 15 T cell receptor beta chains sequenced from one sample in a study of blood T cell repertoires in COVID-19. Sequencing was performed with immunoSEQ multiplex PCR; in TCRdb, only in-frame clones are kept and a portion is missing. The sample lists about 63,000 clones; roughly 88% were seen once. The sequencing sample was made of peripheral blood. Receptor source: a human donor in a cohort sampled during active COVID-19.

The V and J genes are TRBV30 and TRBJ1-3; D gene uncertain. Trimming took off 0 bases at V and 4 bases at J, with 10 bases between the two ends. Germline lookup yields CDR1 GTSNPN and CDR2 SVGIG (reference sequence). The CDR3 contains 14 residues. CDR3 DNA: TGTGCCTGGAGTGTACTGGCTAGGGGAAACACCATATATTTT. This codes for CAWSVLARGNTIYF. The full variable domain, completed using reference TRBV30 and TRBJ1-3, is SQTIHQWPATLVQPVGSPLSLECTVEGTSNPNLYWYRQAAGRGLQLLFYSVGIGQISSEVPQNLSASRPQDRQFILSSKKLLLSDSGFYLCAWSVLARGNTIYFGEGSWLTVV.

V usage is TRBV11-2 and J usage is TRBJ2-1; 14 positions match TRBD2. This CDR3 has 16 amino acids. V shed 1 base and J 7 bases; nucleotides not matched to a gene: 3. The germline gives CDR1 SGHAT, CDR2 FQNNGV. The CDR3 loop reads CASSLVGTSGRNEQFF. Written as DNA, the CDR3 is TGTGCCAGCAGCTTAGTTGGGACTAGCGGGAGAAATGAGCAGTTCTTC. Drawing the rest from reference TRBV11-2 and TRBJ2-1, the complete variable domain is EAGVAQSPRYKIIEKRQSVAFWCNPISGHATLYWYQQILGQGPKLLIQFQNNGVVDDSQLPKDRFSAERLKGVDSTLKIQPAKLEDSAVYLCASSLVGTSGRNEQFFGPGTRLTVL.

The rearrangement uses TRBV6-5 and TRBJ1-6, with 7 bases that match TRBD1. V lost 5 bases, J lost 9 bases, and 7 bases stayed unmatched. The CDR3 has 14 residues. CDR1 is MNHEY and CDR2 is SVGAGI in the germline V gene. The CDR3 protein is CASSQTGTGSPLHF. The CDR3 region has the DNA TGTGCCAGCAGTCAGACAGGGACCGGTTCACCCCTCCACTTT.

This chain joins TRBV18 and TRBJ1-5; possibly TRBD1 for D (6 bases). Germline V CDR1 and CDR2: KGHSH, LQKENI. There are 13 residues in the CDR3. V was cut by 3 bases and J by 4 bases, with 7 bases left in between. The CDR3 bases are TGTGCCAGCTCACCGGACAGAAATCAGCCCCAGCATTTT. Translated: CASSPDRNQPQHF.

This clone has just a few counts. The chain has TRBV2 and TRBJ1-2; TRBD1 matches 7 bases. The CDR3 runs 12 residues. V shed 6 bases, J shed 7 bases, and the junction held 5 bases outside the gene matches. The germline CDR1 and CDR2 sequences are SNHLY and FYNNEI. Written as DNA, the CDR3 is TGTGCCAGCAGCTGGGACAGAGGTGGCTACACCTTC. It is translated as CASSWDRGGYTF.

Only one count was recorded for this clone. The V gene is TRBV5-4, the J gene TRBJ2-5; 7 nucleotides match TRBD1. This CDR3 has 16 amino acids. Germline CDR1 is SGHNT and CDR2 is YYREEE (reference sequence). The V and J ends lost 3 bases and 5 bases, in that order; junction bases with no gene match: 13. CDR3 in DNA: TGTGCCAGCAGCTCTCACAGGGGCCCTAAGGAGGAGACCCAGTACTTC. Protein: CASSSHRGPKEETQYF. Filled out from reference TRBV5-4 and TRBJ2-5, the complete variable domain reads ETGVTQSPTHLIKTRGQQVTLRCSSQSGHNTVSWYQQALGQGPQFIFQYYREEENGRGNFPPRFSGLQFPNYSSELNVNALELDDSALYLCASSSHRGPKEETQYFGPGTRLLVL.

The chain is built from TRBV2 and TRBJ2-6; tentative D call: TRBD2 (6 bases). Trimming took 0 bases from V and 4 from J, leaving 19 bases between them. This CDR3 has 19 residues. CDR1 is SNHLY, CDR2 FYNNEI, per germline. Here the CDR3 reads CASSEAPDGRGWGANVLTF. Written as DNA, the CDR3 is TGTGCCAGCAGTGAAGCGCCCGACGGGAGAGGGTGGGGGGCCAACGTCCTGACTTTC.

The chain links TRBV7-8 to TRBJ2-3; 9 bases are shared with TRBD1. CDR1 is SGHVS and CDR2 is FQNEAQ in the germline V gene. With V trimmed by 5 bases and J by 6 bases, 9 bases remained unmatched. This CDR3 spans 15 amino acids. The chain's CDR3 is CASSATGTGSDTQYF. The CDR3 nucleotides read TGTGCCAGCAGCGCAACCGGGACAGGGTCCGATACGCAGTATTTT. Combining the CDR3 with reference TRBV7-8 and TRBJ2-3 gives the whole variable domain GAGVSQSPRYKVAKRGQDVALRCDPISGHVSLFWYQQALGQGPEFLTYFQNEAQLDKSGLPSDRFFAERPEGSVSTLKIQRTQQEDSAVYLCASSATGTGSDTQYFGPGTRLTVL.

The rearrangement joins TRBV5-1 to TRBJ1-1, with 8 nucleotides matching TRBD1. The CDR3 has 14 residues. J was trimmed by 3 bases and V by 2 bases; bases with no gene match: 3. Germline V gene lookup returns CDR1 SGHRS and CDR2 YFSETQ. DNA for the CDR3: TGCGCCAGCAGCTTTACGGGACAGGACACTGAAGCTTTCTTT. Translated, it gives CASSFTGQDTEAFF.

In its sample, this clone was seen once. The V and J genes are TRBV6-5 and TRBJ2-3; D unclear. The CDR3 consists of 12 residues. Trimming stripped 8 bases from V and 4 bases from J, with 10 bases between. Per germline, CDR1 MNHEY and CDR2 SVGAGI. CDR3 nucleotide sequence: TGTGCCAGCGGGCCCGTCCCAGATACGCAGTATTTT. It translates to CASGPVPDTQYF.

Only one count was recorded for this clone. The CDR3 sequence: CSTTTGTLNEQFF. DNA for the CDR3: TGCAGTACCACGACAGGAACCCTCAATGAGCAGTTCTTC. The chain is built from TRBV29-1 and TRBJ2-1, with D tentatively TRBD1 (6 bases). CDR1 SQVTM and CDR2 ANQGSEA come from the germline V gene. The CDR3 runs 13 residues.

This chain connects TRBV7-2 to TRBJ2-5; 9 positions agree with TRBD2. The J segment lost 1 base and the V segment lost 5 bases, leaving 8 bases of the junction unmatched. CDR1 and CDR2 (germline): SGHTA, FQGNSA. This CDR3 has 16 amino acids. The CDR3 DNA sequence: TGTGCCAGCAGCATCCAAAGCGGGAGGACCCAAGAGACCCAGTACTTC. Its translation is CASSIQSGRTQETQYF.

CDR3 DNA sequence: TGCGCCAGCAGCCAAGTTTTAGGGGGAGTAAACACCGGGGAGCTGTTTTTT. This encodes CASSQVLGGVNTGELFF. The chain recombines TRBV4-3 with TRBJ2-2, with D possibly TRBD1 on 6 matching bases. The CDR3 runs 17 residues. Trimming cost V 1 base and J 2 bases, with 14 bases left between them. In germline, CDR1 is LGHNA, CDR2 YSLEER.

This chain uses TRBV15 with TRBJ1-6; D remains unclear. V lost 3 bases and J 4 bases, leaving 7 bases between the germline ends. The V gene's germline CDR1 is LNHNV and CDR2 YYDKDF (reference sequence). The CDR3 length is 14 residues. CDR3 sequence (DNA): TGTGCCACCAGCAGGGCACCTTATAATTCACCCCTCCACTTT. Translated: CATSRAPYNSPLHF.

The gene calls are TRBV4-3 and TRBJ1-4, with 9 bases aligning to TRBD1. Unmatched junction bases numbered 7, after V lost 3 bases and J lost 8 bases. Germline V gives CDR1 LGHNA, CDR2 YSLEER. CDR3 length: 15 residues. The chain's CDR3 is CASSHGDRVAEKLFF. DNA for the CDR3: TGCGCCAGCAGCCACGGGGACAGGGTGGCGGAAAAACTGTTTTTT.